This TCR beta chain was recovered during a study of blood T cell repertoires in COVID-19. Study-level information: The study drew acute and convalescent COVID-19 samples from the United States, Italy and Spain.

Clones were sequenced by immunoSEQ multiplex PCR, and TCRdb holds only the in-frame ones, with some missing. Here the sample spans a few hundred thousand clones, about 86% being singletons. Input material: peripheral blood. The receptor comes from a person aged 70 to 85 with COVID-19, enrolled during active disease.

The CDR3 nucleotides read TGTGCCAGCAGCCAACTTTCAGGGGGCCCTGAAGCTTTCTTT. As protein: CASSQLSGGPEAFF. This chain uses TRBV3-1 (or the pseudogene TRBV3-2) with TRBJ1-1, with 8 bases matching TRBD1. This CDR3 has 14 residues. Germline CDR1 reads LGHDT; CDR2 reads YNNKEL (reference sequence). V lost 2 bases to trimming and J lost 6 bases; unmatched junction nucleotides: 5.